These 28 T cell receptor beta chains came from one sample sequenced in a study of blood T cell repertoires in COVID-19. Sequencing used immunoSEQ multiplex PCR; TCRdb keeps in-frame clones, though not all of them. The table shows about 240,000 clones, with around 90% occurring only once. The sequenced sample consisted of peripheral blood. The receptors originated from a woman in her thirties with acute or convalescent COVID-19.

Only one count was recorded for this clone. The junction and the germline gene differ at one end; a read error may be behind it. V usage is TRBV7-9 and J usage is TRBJ2-1, with TRBD2 matching over 14 bases. Germline V CDR1 and CDR2: SEHNR, FQNEAQ (reference sequence). This CDR3 is built from 15 residues. CDR3 bases: TGTGCCAGCAGCCCGCGGGGGACTAGCGGGAGTAGGAGGCTCTTC. It is translated as CASSPRGTSGSRRLF.

This chain joins TRBV27 and TRBJ2-1; 14 bases match TRBD2. The germline V gene encodes CDR1 MNHEY and CDR2 SMNVEV (reference sequence). The V and J ends lost 5 bases and 1 base, in that order; junction bases with no gene match: 7. CDR3 length: 18 amino acids. Here the CDR3 reads CASSHGTSGSASYNEQFF. CDR3 in DNA: TGTGCCAGCAGTCACGGGACTAGCGGGAGTGCGTCCTACAATGAGCAGTTCTTC.

The rearrangement uses TRBV25-1 and TRBJ2-1; the D gene is possibly TRBD1 (6 bases). CDR1 is MGHDK and CDR2 is SYGVNS in the germline V gene. CDR3 length: 14 residues. V was clipped by 3 bases and J by 8 bases, with 14 bases between them. The DNA of the CDR3 is TGTGCCAGCAGTGAGGCTACAGGGTTCCATGAGCAGTTCTTC. Translated, it gives CASSEATGFHEQFF. The full variable domain, completed using reference TRBV25-1 and TRBJ2-1, is EADIYQTPRYLVIGTGKKITLECSQTMGHDKMYWYQQDPGMELHLIHYSYGVNSTEKGDLSSESTVSRIRTEHFPLTLESARPSHTSQYLCASSEATGFHEQFFGPGTRLTVL.

The CDR3 spells CASSLSGTSGKTQYF. In DNA, the CDR3 is TGTGCCAGCAGCCTAAGCGGGACATCAGGGAAGACCCAGTACTTC. The chain combines TRBV11-3 with TRBJ2-5, with a weak D call TRBD2 (7 bases). Trimming pared 5 bases from V and 6 bases from J, leaving 19 bases between. There are 15 residues in the CDR3. The germline V gene encodes CDR1 SGHNT and CDR2 YENEEA.

This rearrangement joins TRBV20-1 to TRBJ2-7; D not certain. Germline CDR1 reads DFQATT; CDR2 reads SNEGSKA (reference sequence). Trimming shortened V by 2 bases and J by 6 bases, and 8 bases separated the two germline ends. The CDR3 covers 11 residues. The CDR3 protein is CSARLVSEQYF. The CDR3 coding sequence is TGCAGTGCTAGACTAGTTTCCGAGCAGTACTTC.

V and J are TRBV5-6 and TRBJ2-2; D is unclear. The length of the CDR3 is 13 residues. Per germline, CDR1 SGHDT and CDR2 YYEEEE. V lost 1 base and J 3 bases, leaving 4 bases between the germline ends. The CDR3 nucleotides are TGTGCCAGCAGCTTGTCGGACACCGGGGAGCTGTTTTTT. As protein: CASSLSDTGELFF.

The V call is TRBV5-4, the J call TRBJ2-1, with a weak D call TRBD1 (6 bases). Trimming cost V 3 bases and J 7 bases, with 20 bases left between them. Germline CDR1 SGHNT, CDR2 YYREEE (reference sequence). This CDR3 is built from 16 residues. DNA for the CDR3: TGTGCCAGCAGCTCCACGAGGGGGAAATCGGGTAATGAGCAGTTCTTC. Translated: CASSSTRGKSGNEQFF.

The V call is TRBV30, the J call TRBJ2-3; the D gene is possibly TRBD2 (7 bases). The CDR3 has 14 residues. V lost 0 bases, J lost 3 bases, and 10 bases lay in between. Germline V gene data show CDR1 as GTSNPN and CDR2 as SVGIG (reference sequence). CDR3 protein: CAWSVAGATDTQYF. The CDR3 DNA reads as TGTGCCTGGAGTGTCGCGGGGGCGACAGATACGCAGTATTTT.

This clone was detected only once. The chain is built from TRBV5-1 and TRBJ2-2; 7 nucleotides match TRBD1. Germline V gene sequence: CDR1 SGHRS, CDR2 YFSETQ. The CDR3 is 14 residues long. J gave up 4 bases and V 8 bases, and 8 bases lay outside the gene matches. The CDR3: CASKDRAATGELFF. CDR3 nucleotide sequence: TGCGCCAGTAAAGACAGGGCCGCCACCGGGGAGCTGTTTTTT.

The chain employs TRBV7-2 and TRBJ2-7; TRBD2 might be the D (5 bases). The CDR3 spans 14 residues. The V and J ends lost 9 bases and 0 bases respectively, with 15 bases between them. The germline gives CDR1 SGHTA, CDR2 FQGNSA. DNA of the CDR3: TGTGCCAGGCCCCGGGGTAAGAGCTCCTACGAGCAGTACTTC. It yields the protein CARPRGKSSYEQYF.

For this clone: Additional DNA sequences in this sample encode the identical CDR3. The chain links TRBV6-2 or TRBV6-3 to TRBJ1-5; a weak D match, TRBD1 (6 bases). Germline V gives CDR1 MNHEY, CDR2 SVGEGT. V lost 2 bases and J 0 bases, leaving 8 bases between the germline ends. The CDR3 loop spans 15 amino acids. The CDR3 loop is CASSYGGGSNQPQHF. The CDR3, as DNA: TGTGCCAGCAGTTACGGGGGCGGTAGCAATCAGCCCCAGCATTTT.

The rearrangement uses TRBV7-9 and TRBJ2-1; 9 nucleotides line up with TRBD2. The CDR3 covers 15 residues. Germline V gene data show CDR1 as SEHNR and CDR2 as FQNEAQ (reference sequence). V was clipped by 5 bases and J by 12 bases; unmatched bases: 14. CDR3 DNA: TGTGCCAGCAGCCCGACTAGCGGACACGGGGGAGTGCAGTTCTTC. It specifies CASSPTSGHGGVQFF.

The chain carries TRBV6-5 and TRBJ2-1; D remains ambiguous. The CDR3 totals 11 residues. V shed 6 bases and J shed 9 bases, with 9 bases lying between them. The germline CDR1 and CDR2 sequences are MNHEY and SVGAGI. This CDR3 is CASRSGPEQFF. The CDR3, as DNA: TGTGCCAGCAGATCGGGTCCTGAGCAGTTCTTC.

V usage is TRBV9 and J usage is TRBJ1-1; 7 positions agree with TRBD1. The CDR3 contains 15 residues. V gave up 3 bases and J gave up 0 bases; unmatched junction bases: 5. Germline V CDR1 and CDR2: SGDLS, YYNGEE. CDR3 sequence reads: CASSGPGQMNTEAFF. The CDR3 nucleotides read TGTGCCAGCAGCGGACCGGGACAGATGAACACTGAAGCTTTCTTT.

The chain links TRBV7-8 to TRBJ1-2, with D maybe TRBD1 (5 bases). The CDR3 extends over 14 amino acids. Per the germline V gene, CDR1 is SGHVS and CDR2 is FQNEAQ. The V and J ends lost 5 bases and 5 bases respectively, with 15 bases between them. CDR3 sequence (DNA): TGTGCCAGCAGCCTAGGACAAGGCCCTTATGGCTACACCTTC. Protein: CASSLGQGPYGYTF.

This clone came up once. The chain couples TRBV19 to TRBJ2-4; perhaps TRBD1 as D (6 bases). Trimming removed 6 bases from V and 3 bases from J, with 15 bases in between. Germline V gene sequence: CDR1 LNHDA, CDR2 SQIVND (reference sequence). The CDR3 is 15 residues long. CDR3 in amino acids: CASRPQTGVKNIQYF. The CDR3 nucleotides are TGTGCCAGTAGGCCGCAGACAGGAGTCAAAAACATTCAGTACTTC.

The chain is built from TRBV24-1 and TRBJ1-2, with 8 bases matching TRBD1. This CDR3 region has 13 residues. The germline V gene has CDR1 KGHDR and CDR2 SFDVKD. V trimming: 7 bases; J trimming: 2 bases; junction bases outside the gene matches: 2. The CDR3 loop reads CATRGQGNYGYTF. CDR3 nucleotides: TGTGCCACCAGAGGACAGGGAAACTATGGCTACACCTTC.

The chain uses TRBV7-2 and TRBJ2-1, with 8 bases identical to TRBD1. V lost 5 bases, J lost 9 bases, and 6 bases stayed unmatched. In germline, CDR1 is SGHTA, CDR2 FQGNSA. The CDR3 has 13 amino acids. The CDR3 region has the DNA TGTGCCAGCAGCCGGACAGGGAATGGTGAGCAGTTCTTC. As protein: CASSRTGNGEQFF.

The chain links TRBV19 to TRBJ1-1; 8 bases fit TRBD1. Trimming at V came to 6 bases and at J to 5 bases, leaving 8 bases not matched to a gene. CDR3 length: 14 amino acids. CDR1 is LNHDA, CDR2 SQIVND, per germline (reference sequence). CDR3 sequence: CASSQGARGTEAFF. The CDR3, as DNA: TGTGCCAGTAGCCAGGGGGCGCGGGGTACTGAAGCTTTCTTT.

This clone was counted between two and nine times. Here the CDR3 DNA reads TGCAGCGTTGAGCATCAACAGGGTCAGTCCTACGAGCAGTACTTC. It codes for CSVEHQQGQSYEQYF. The chain employs TRBV29-1 and TRBJ2-7, with TRBD1 as a possible D gene (6 bases). Germline values: CDR1 SQVTM, CDR2 ANQGSEA. This CDR3 contains 15 residues. V was shortened by 3 bases and J by 1 base, with 16 bases between the two germline ends.

This clone was counted between two and nine times. The chain uses TRBV6-2 or TRBV6-3 and TRBJ2-1; TRBD2 aligns across 10 bases. Germline loops: CDR1 MNHEY, CDR2 SVGEGT. V lost 2 bases to trimming and J lost 5 bases; unmatched junction nucleotides: 6. The CDR3 is made up of 16 amino acids. The CDR3 DNA follows: TGTGCCAGCAGTTACCCACTAGCGGGAAGGCACAATGAGCAGTTCTTC. This encodes CASSYPLAGRHNEQFF.

Comments on this clone: Distinct nucleotide sequences in the sample also encode this CDR3. The V and J genes are TRBV7-9 and TRBJ2-5; no clear D. Germline CDR1 and CDR2: SEHNR and FQNEAQ (reference sequence). The CDR3 runs 12 residues. The ends were cut back, 5 bases at V and 5 bases at J, with 9 bases in the middle. The CDR3 loop reads CASSLIAETQYF. The CDR3 nucleotides read TGTGCCAGCAGCCTTATCGCGGAGACCCAGTACTTC. Together with reference TRBV7-9 and TRBJ2-5, the CDR3 gives the full variable domain: DTGVSQNPRHKITKRGQNVTFRCDPISEHNRLYWYRQTLGQGPEFLTYFQNEAQLEKSRLLSDRFSAERPKGSFSTLEIQRTEQGDSAMYLCASSLIAETQYFGPGTRLLVL.

The rearrangement joins TRBV7-2 to TRBJ1-2; 7 nucleotides align to TRBD1. Trimming at V came to 4 bases and at J to 4 bases, leaving 9 bases not matched to a gene. Germline CDR1 and CDR2: SGHTA and FQGNSA. CDR3 length: 15 amino acids. The CDR3 DNA reads TGTGCCAGCAGCTCCGGAGGGGGCAGGGGCTATGGCTACACCTTC. Its protein is CASSSGGGRGYGYTF.

This clone showed up just a few times. The CDR3 sequence: CASSSTRTGGYGYTF. CDR3 nucleotide sequence: TGTGCCAGCTCATCTACTCGGACAGGGGGCTATGGCTACACCTTC. The V and J genes are TRBV18 and TRBJ1-2; 10 bases map to TRBD1. The V and J ends lost 5 bases and 4 bases, in that order; junction bases with no gene match: 7. CDR1 and CDR2 from the germline V gene are KGHSH and LQKENI. CDR3 length: 15 amino acids.

The chain has TRBV5-5 and TRBJ1-3; D ambiguous. V was shortened by 2 bases and J by 4 bases, with 10 bases between the two germline ends. The CDR3 totals 14 residues. Germline values: CDR1 SGHKS, CDR2 YYEKEE (reference sequence). CDR3 sequence reads: CASSLAPEGNTIYF. CDR3 bases: TGTGCCAGCAGCTTAGCGCCGGAGGGAAACACCATATATTTT.

The gene calls are TRBV7-9 and TRBJ2-1; D perhaps matches TRBD2 (6 bases). V was trimmed by 3 bases and J by 7 bases, leaving 16 bases between them. Germline CDR1 SEHNR, CDR2 FQNEAQ (reference sequence). This CDR3 is 15 amino acids long. CDR3 sequence: CASSFRGTVANEQFF. The CDR3 region has the DNA TGTGCCAGCAGCTTTCGCGGGACGGTTGCGAATGAGCAGTTCTTC.

V and J are TRBV19 and TRBJ1-5; possibly TRBD1 for D (5 bases). CDR1 and CDR2 (germline): LNHDA, SQIVND (reference sequence). The CDR3 consists of 13 residues. The V end lost 4 bases, the J end lost 7 bases, and 11 bases lay between the germline ends. The CDR3 region has the DNA TGTGCCAGTAGTACCAAGACAGCGCAGCCCCAGCATTTT. Translated: CASSTKTAQPQHF.

CDR3 DNA sequence: TGTGCCAGCAGCTTAGCCTCGCGTAGGGGTAATTCACCCCTCCACTTT. Translation gives CASSLASRRGNSPLHF. J is TRBJ1-6 and V is TRBV7-2; TRBD1 is a possible D gene (5 bases). Trimming pared 0 bases from V and 6 bases from J, leaving 12 bases between. The CDR3 is 16 amino acids. Germline V gene lookup returns CDR1 SGHTA and CDR2 FQGNSA.